A few counts support the clone carrying this T cell receptor (beta chain). Antigen unknown. Germline loops: CDR1 SGHTA, CDR2 FQGTGA. Trimming took off 6 bases at V and 0 bases at J, with 11 bases between the two ends. CDR3 length: 14 amino acids. TCR alpha and TCR beta cDNA libraries carrying sample barcodes and UMIs were produced by 5'RACE using constant-segment primers. TCRdb reprocessed the 5' RACE reads with MiXCR, giving one entry per CDR3 protein. The data contain around 430,000 distinct CDR3 sequences, 16% of them seen just once; the ten biggest clones take up roughly 21%. The entry originates in a study of T-cell memory formation after mild COVID-19. General study results and limits: The finding that pre-infection memory included some responding clones suggested that cross-reactive memory joined.

This receptor was taken from a man younger than 35 who had mild COVID-19 (a few samples of this study predate the infection). Cell type and time point are not known. The chain recombines TRBV7-3 with TRBJ1-1; D might be TRBD1 (5 bases). Sequenced material: PBMCs or a T cell subset sorted from them (not recorded which). For the CDR3, the DNA is TGTGCCAGCAGTATAGGGGATATGAACACTGAAGCTTTCTTT. Translated: CASSIGDMNTEAFF.